What follows are 24 T cell receptor beta chains derived from one specimen sequenced in a study of blood T cell repertoires in COVID-19. Clones were read by immunoSEQ multiplex PCR, and TCRdb kept only the in-frame ones, dropping some. The table records 200,000 to 250,000 clones, roughly 88% of them present only once. The sequenced sample was peripheral blood. The receptor set was obtained from a human donor in a cohort sampled during active COVID-19.

This clone was detected ten times or more. V usage is TRBV28 and J usage is TRBJ2-7; 11 nucleotides match TRBD2. J was trimmed by 2 bases and V by 5 bases; bases with no gene match: 5. Germline V gene data show CDR1 as MDHEN and CDR2 as SYDVKM. The CDR3 runs to 15 residues. CDR3 region: CASSHFSGRAYEQYF. CDR3 in DNA: TGTGCCAGCAGTCACTTTAGCGGGAGGGCCTACGAGCAGTACTTC.

The rearrangement links TRBV5-1 to TRBJ2-5; TRBD1 matches 8 bases. The junction had 14 bases not matched to a gene; V was cut back by 5 bases and J by 8 bases. The CDR3 totals 15 residues. CDR1 is SGHRS and CDR2 is YFSETQ in the germline V gene. In DNA, the CDR3 is TGCGCCAGCAGACCACAGGGGGGCCTCGTTACCACCCAGTACTTC. Residues: CASRPQGGLVTTQYF.

The chain couples TRBV7-8 to TRBJ2-1, with a possible D match to TRBD1 (5 bases). The V gene's germline CDR1 is SGHVS and CDR2 FQNEAQ. This CDR3 is 13 amino acids long. Trimming removed 1 base at V and 12 bases at J, with 13 bases between. Here the CDR3 reads CASSLVALQGQFF. As DNA, the CDR3 is TGTGCCAGCAGCTTAGTAGCTCTTCAGGGGCAGTTCTTC.

The chain recombines TRBV3-1 (or the pseudogene TRBV3-2) with TRBJ1-5; D gene unclear. Germline-derived CDR1 and CDR2 are LGHDT and YNNKEL (reference sequence). The CDR3 is made up of 15 amino acids. The V end was cut by 6 bases, the J end by 0 bases, with 12 bases between. The DNA for the CDR3 is TGTGCCAGCAGACCATACAGCCTTAGCAATCAGCCCCAGCATTTT. Translated: CASRPYSLSNQPQHF.

The V and J genes are TRBV30 and TRBJ1-3; TRBD1 agrees at 9 bases. The CDR3 extends over 16 amino acids. Per the germline V gene, CDR1 is GTSNPN and CDR2 is SVGIG (reference sequence). V was pared by 2 bases and J by 1 base, with 6 bases of the junction left unmatched. CDR3 bases: TGTGCCTGGAGTTACACAGGGGGCCAGTCTGGAAACACCATATATTTT. This sequence encodes CAWSYTGGQSGNTIYF.

The chain combines TRBV19 with TRBJ2-5; D possibly corresponds to TRBD2 (5 bases). The V and J ends lost 10 bases and 1 base respectively, with 13 bases between them. There are 13 residues in the CDR3. Germline loops: CDR1 LNHDA, CDR2 SQIVND (reference sequence). CDR3 amino acids: CATSGRAQETQYF. CDR3 DNA: TGTGCCACCAGTGGGCGGGCCCAAGAGACCCAGTACTTC.

The rearrangement links TRBV4-1 to TRBJ2-7, with 8 nucleotides matching TRBD1. The V segment lost 4 bases and the J segment 3 bases; nucleotides outside the gene matches: 5. The V gene's germline CDR1 is MGHRA and CDR2 YSYEKL. CDR3 length: 14 residues. The CDR3 coding sequence is TGCGCCAGCAGCCCGACAGGGGTGGGCTACGAGCAGTACTTC. This codes for CASSPTGVGYEQYF.

This clone was detected a few times. The J gene is TRBJ2-3, the V gene TRBV5-1; 11 nucleotides match TRBD1. Germline V gene lookup returns CDR1 SGHRS and CDR2 YFSETQ. V trimming: 4 bases; J trimming: 7 bases; junction bases outside the gene matches: 5. The CDR3 totals 14 residues. The CDR3 sequence is CASSPGQGVHTQYF. In DNA, the CDR3 is TGCGCCAGCAGCCCGGGACAGGGGGTTCATACGCAGTATTTT.

The chain carries TRBV4-2 and TRBJ2-3, with D tentatively TRBD2 (5 bases). Between the trimmed V and J ends, which lost 2 bases and 2 bases, there was a span of 14 bases. Germline CDR1 LGHNA, CDR2 YNFKEQ. There are 16 residues in the CDR3. CDR3 sequence: CASSQLLGIPTDTQYF. The DNA for the CDR3 is TGTGCCAGCAGCCAATTACTAGGTATCCCCACAGATACGCAGTATTTT.

The V and J genes are TRBV7-2 and TRBJ2-5; 7 bases are a match to TRBD2. The CDR3 length is 15 residues. Germline V gene lookup returns CDR1 SGHTA and CDR2 FQGNSA. V shed 6 bases, J shed 5 bases, and the junction held 12 bases outside the gene matches. CDR3 in DNA: TGTGCCAGCAGGGGAGGGGCTATCGAGTCGGAGACCCAGTACTTC. Amino acids: CASRGGAIESETQYF.

The chain recombines TRBV28 with TRBJ2-1; the match to TRBD2 covers 9 bases. Germline V gives CDR1 MDHEN, CDR2 SYDVKM. The junction had 7 bases not matched to a gene; V was cut back by 0 bases and J by 7 bases. CDR3 length: 16 amino acids. CDR3 sequence: CASSLWASGTLNEQFF. In DNA, the CDR3 is TGTGCCAGCAGTTTATGGGCTAGCGGGACTCTTAATGAGCAGTTCTTC.

The chain couples TRBV4-1 to TRBJ2-7; D uncertain. There are 15 residues in the CDR3. The germline V and J ends were trimmed by 1 base and 2 bases, with 12 bases remaining between them. In germline, CDR1 is MGHRA, CDR2 YSYEKL. The CDR3 DNA is TGCGCCAGCAGCCAAGTGAGCTCACTTACCTACGAGCAGTACTTC. It codes for CASSQVSSLTYEQYF.

In its sample, this clone was seen a few times. The rearrangement links TRBV5-6 to TRBJ1-3; a possible D gene is TRBD1 (5 bases). CDR3 size: 17 residues. Germline CDR1 and CDR2: SGHDT and YYEEEE. The V and J ends lost 4 bases and 1 base respectively, with 18 bases between them. This CDR3 reads CASSRGAGISSGNTIYF. DNA of the CDR3: TGTGCCAGCAGCCGTGGTGCAGGGATCTCGTCTGGAAACACCATATATTTT.

The chain joins TRBV7-6 to TRBJ2-7; D call uncertain. The CDR3 has 14 residues. V lost 0 bases, J lost 0 bases, and 6 bases lay in between. CDR1 and CDR2 (germline): SGHVS, FNYEAQ. The CDR3, as DNA: TGTGCCAGCAGCTTAGCTTCGAGCTCCTACGAGCAGTACTTC. As protein: CASSLASSSYEQYF.

This clone was recorded once. The chain joins TRBV6-1 to TRBJ2-3; TRBD1 matches at 7 bases. The CDR3 extends over 14 amino acids. V shed 5 bases and J 0 bases; nucleotides not matched to a gene: 2. Germline V gene sequence: CDR1 MNHNS, CDR2 SASEGT. The CDR3 is CASSWDSSTDTQYF. The CDR3 nucleotides read TGTGCCAGCAGTTGGGACAGTAGCACAGATACGCAGTATTTT.

This sequence joins TRBV3-1 (or the pseudogene TRBV3-2) and TRBJ1-1; a weak D match, TRBD1 (6 bases). The CDR3 contains 13 residues. Germline V CDR1 and CDR2: LGHDT, YNNKEL (reference sequence). V was pared by 0 bases and J by 11 bases, with 13 bases between. The CDR3 coding sequence is TGTGCCAGCAGCCAAGATAGGGGGGGAAGGGCTTTCTTT. It codes for CASSQDRGGRAFF.

The J gene is TRBJ2-2, the V gene TRBV5-1; TRBD1 matches at 7 bases. V shed 3 bases and J 6 bases; nucleotides not matched to a gene: 2. Germline assignment: CDR1 SGHRS and CDR2 YFSETQ. CDR3 length: 13 residues. CDR3 in amino acids: CASSSTGAGELFF. DNA for the CDR3: TGCGCCAGCAGCTCCACAGGGGCCGGGGAGCTGTTTTTT.

J is TRBJ2-6 and V is TRBV12-2; TRBD1, the D gene given by the table, was not confirmed from the DNA. TRBV12-2 is recorded as a pseudogene. This CDR3 comprises 18 residues. The CDR3 loop reads CASRSRDRGYAGANVLTF. CDR3 nucleotide sequence: TGTGCAAGTCGCAGCCGGGACAGGGGATATGCTGGGGCCAACGTCCTGACTTTC.

The chain joins TRBV7-9 to TRBJ1-1, with a tentative D call TRBD1 (6 bases). Trimming took 1 base from V and 10 from J, leaving 13 bases between them. Germline CDR1 and CDR2: SEHNR and FQNEAQ (reference sequence). The CDR3 runs to 13 residues. CDR3 bases: TGTGCCAGCAGCTTAGGAGGGGCCAGGGGAGCTTTCTTT. Amino acids: CASSLGGARGAFF. Full variable domain (outside the CDR3, taken from reference TRBV7-9 and TRBJ1-1): DTGVSQNPRHKITKRGQNVTFRCDPISEHNRLYWYRQTLGQGPEFLTYFQNEAQLEKSRLLSDRFSAERPKGSFSTLEIQRTEQGDSAMYLCASSLGGARGAFFGQGTRLTVV.

This rearrangement joins TRBV7-9 to TRBJ2-5; D not certain. The V and J ends lost 2 bases and 0 bases respectively, with 13 bases between them. This CDR3 has 16 residues. Germline CDR1 is SEHNR and CDR2 is FQNEAQ (reference sequence). The CDR3, as DNA: TGTGCCAGCAGCTTATACGGAAGCGCTTACCAAGAGACCCAGTACTTC. It codes for CASSLYGSAYQETQYF.

The chain combines TRBV5-6 with TRBJ2-3, with 7 positions matching TRBD1. The germline V gene encodes CDR1 SGHDT and CDR2 YYEEEE. The CDR3 runs 15 residues. With V trimmed by 3 bases and J by 0 bases, 4 bases remained unmatched. The CDR3 coding sequence is TGTGCCAGCAGCTGGGGGACAGTTAGCACAGATACGCAGTATTTT. Translated, it gives CASSWGTVSTDTQYF.

The chain links TRBV19 to TRBJ2-7, with 7 bases that match TRBD1. CDR3 length equals 15 residues. Germline V gives CDR1 LNHDA, CDR2 SQIVND (reference sequence). Unmatched junction bases numbered 8, after V lost 3 bases and J lost 3 bases. CDR3 sequence (DNA): TGTGCCAGTAGTATGTCGACAGGGTCACTCTACGAGCAGTACTTC. Its protein is CASSMSTGSLYEQYF.

This chain joins TRBV6-4 and TRBJ2-1; D is uncertain. CDR1 and CDR2 (germline): MRHNA, SNTAGT. V was shortened by 0 bases and J by 2 bases, with 8 bases between the two germline ends. The CDR3 consists of 15 residues. The CDR3 here is CASSDSGGTYNEQFF. The CDR3 nucleotides read TGTGCCAGCAGTGACTCCGGCGGAACCTACAATGAGCAGTTCTTC.

The chain recombines TRBV5-1 with TRBJ2-7, with 16 bases aligning to TRBD2. With 4 bases clipped from V and 6 bases from J, the junction kept 10 bases outside the gene matches. The CDR3 consists of 17 residues. Germline CDR1 SGHRS, CDR2 YFSETQ. CDR3 bases: TGCGCCAGCAGCGTTTCCGGGACTAGCGGGAGGGCTGGCGAGCAGTACTTC. This sequence encodes CASSVSGTSGRAGEQYF.